The next 19 T cell receptor beta chains were all read from a single sample in a study of blood T cell repertoires in COVID-19. Here immunoSEQ multiplex PCR was the method, and the copy in TCRdb shows in-frame clones only, minus some. The sample records around 340,000 clones, over 70% being singletons. Sample: peripheral blood. These receptor sequences come from a man under 40 with active or convalescent COVID-19.

The chain joins TRBV6-2 or TRBV6-3 to TRBJ1-2; D perhaps matches TRBD1 (6 bases). The germline V gene encodes CDR1 MNHEY and CDR2 SVGEGT. The CDR3 is made up of 16 amino acids. V shed 2 bases and J shed 6 bases, with 19 bases lying between them. The chain's CDR3 is CASSYPPGALMDGYTF. CDR3 coding DNA: TGTGCCAGCAGTTACCCCCCAGGGGCGCTTATGGATGGCTACACCTTC.

The chain combines TRBV5-1 with TRBJ2-5, with a weak D call TRBD1 (6 bases). Trimming pared 2 bases from V and 4 bases from J, leaving 12 bases between. The germline gives CDR1 SGHRS, CDR2 YFSETQ. The CDR3 has 14 residues. CDR3 DNA sequence: TGCGCCAGCAGCTTACAGGGTCGAGGAGAGACCCAGTACTTC. It encodes CASSLQGRGETQYF.

The V gene is TRBV5-4, the J gene TRBJ2-1; 10 positions agree with TRBD2. Germline lookup yields CDR1 SGHNT and CDR2 YYREEE (reference sequence). Trimming took 6 bases from V and 6 from J; bases not matched to a gene: 15. The CDR3 length is 17 residues. The CDR3 nucleotides read TGTGCCAGCACCACCCGAAACTCGCTAGCGGGAGCCAATGAGCAGTTCTTC. This codes for CASTTRNSLAGANEQFF.

V usage is TRBV5-8 and J usage is TRBJ2-7, with D perhaps TRBD1 (6 bases). Trimming removed 4 bases at V and 2 bases at J, with 19 bases between. The CDR3 sequence is 16 residues long. Germline CDR1 is SGHTS and CDR2 is YDEGEE. Here the CDR3 DNA reads TGTGCCAGCAGCGTACTGACAGGCCTGAGGGCCTACGAGCAGTACTTC. Translating it yields CASSVLTGLRAYEQYF.

V usage is TRBV5-1 and J usage is TRBJ2-7; 7 bases match TRBD1. Germline-derived CDR1 and CDR2 are SGHRS and YFSETQ. The V gene end was trimmed by 3 bases and the J gene end by 6 bases; junction bases not matched to a gene: 0. The CDR3 is made up of 11 amino acids. CDR3 region: CASSSGGEQYF. CDR3 bases: TGCGCCAGCAGCTCAGGGGGCGAGCAGTACTTC.

The CDR3 spells CASSFGTGSEQYF. The DNA for the CDR3 is TGTGCCAGCAGTTTTGGGACAGGTAGCGAGCAGTACTTC. V usage is TRBV27 and J usage is TRBJ2-7; 8 nucleotides agree with TRBD1. This CDR3 has 13 amino acids. Unmatched junction bases numbered 4, after V lost 3 bases and J lost 6 bases. The V gene's germline CDR1 is MNHEY and CDR2 SMNVEV (reference sequence).

The V gene is TRBV7-6, the J gene TRBJ2-1, with 8 bases identical to TRBD2. CDR3 length: 15 residues. V trimming: 5 bases; J trimming: 7 bases; junction bases outside the gene matches: 10. Germline values: CDR1 SGHVS, CDR2 FNYEAQ. CDR3 DNA: TGTGCCAGCAGCCGAGCGCCGTCGGGGGGGAATGAGCAGTTCTTC. This encodes CASSRAPSGGNEQFF.

The chain employs TRBV11-2 and TRBJ2-7; D may be TRBD1 (7 bases). The CDR3 length is 17 residues. The germline V gene has CDR1 SGHAT and CDR2 FQNNGV. Trimming took off 0 bases at V and 6 bases at J, with 21 bases between the two ends. CDR3 in DNA: TGTGCCAGCAGCTTAGATATCGTACAGGGGAGGCCCTTCGAGCAGTACTTC. Amino acid sequence: CASSLDIVQGRPFEQYF.

Comment on this clone: This sample also contains other DNA sequences that code for the same CDR3. V and J are TRBV4-1 and TRBJ1-5; tentatively, D is TRBD1 (6 bases). CDR3 length equals 14 residues. Germline V gives CDR1 MGHRA, CDR2 YSYEKL. Trimming took off 2 bases at V and 2 bases at J, with 7 bases between the two ends. CDR3 protein: CASSQSGGNQPQHF. The CDR3 DNA reads TGCGCCAGCAGCCAATCAGGGGGCAATCAGCCCCAGCATTTT.

V usage is TRBV19 and J usage is TRBJ2-2, with 8 bases that match TRBD1. Germline-derived CDR1 and CDR2 are LNHDA and SQIVND (reference sequence). J gave up 3 bases and V 9 bases, and 9 bases lay outside the gene matches. The CDR3 has 15 amino acids. The CDR3 loop is CASTPGQAHTGELFF. CDR3 nucleotide sequence: TGTGCCAGCACGCCGGGACAGGCCCACACCGGGGAGCTGTTTTTT.

J is TRBJ2-7 and V is TRBV28, with TRBD1 as a possible D gene (5 bases). CDR3 length: 14 residues. Germline loops: CDR1 MDHEN, CDR2 SYDVKM. The germline V and J ends were trimmed by 3 bases and 7 bases, with 16 bases remaining between them. In DNA, the CDR3 is TGTGCCAGCAGTTTGATCCAGGGTGGCCTGGAGCAGTACTTC. Translated: CASSLIQGGLEQYF.

This clone was found a few times. The chain recombines TRBV28 with TRBJ2-3; D may be TRBD1 (5 bases). The CDR3 runs to 16 residues. Per germline, CDR1 MDHEN and CDR2 SYDVKM. Trimming shortened V by 6 bases and J by 5 bases, and 21 bases separated the two germline ends. This chain's CDR3 is CASRAPLGPRKDTQYF. The CDR3, as DNA: TGTGCCAGCAGAGCCCCCTTGGGGCCCAGAAAAGATACGCAGTATTTT.

The chain is built from TRBV5-1 and TRBJ2-1; tentatively, D is TRBD2 (5 bases). Trimming left V 4 bases short and J 0 bases short, with 11 bases between. The germline gives CDR1 SGHRS, CDR2 YFSETQ. This CDR3 has 15 amino acids. CDR3: CASSAGVVSYNEQFF. CDR3 bases: TGCGCCAGCAGCGCCGGGGTAGTCTCCTACAATGAGCAGTTCTTC.

This clone was counted once. The chain joins TRBV5-6 to TRBJ2-4, with D possibly being TRBD2 (6 bases). CDR3 length equals 14 residues. V was pared by 0 bases and J by 9 bases, with 13 bases between. Germline CDR1 reads SGHDT; CDR2 reads YYEEEE. The CDR3 reads CASSLGTPGGIQYF. The DNA for the CDR3 is TGTGCCAGCAGCTTGGGGACACCCGGGGGCATTCAGTACTTC.

The rearrangement uses TRBV15 and TRBJ2-1; D perhaps matches TRBD2 (6 bases). The CDR3 totals 15 residues. Germline-derived CDR1 and CDR2 are LNHNV and YYDKDF (reference sequence). Trimming cost V 1 base and J 2 bases, with 9 bases left between them. The CDR3 DNA reads TGTGCCACCAGCAGAGGAGGAGGGCCCTACAATGAGCAGTTCTTC. As protein: CATSRGGGPYNEQFF.

The gene calls are TRBV6-5 and TRBJ2-1, with D possibly matching TRBD2 (6 bases). V dropped 11 bases and J dropped 8 bases, with 16 bases sitting between them. The CDR3 is 12 residues long. Germline V lookup: CDR1 MNHEY, CDR2 SVGAGI. CDR3 sequence reads: CAGLRDSHEQFF. The DNA of the CDR3 is TGTGCCGGACTCCGGGACTCTCATGAGCAGTTCTTC.

This rearrangement joins TRBV9 to TRBJ2-5, with a weak D call TRBD2 (5 bases). Germline loops: CDR1 SGDLS, CDR2 YYNGEE. The CDR3 has 13 amino acids. V was trimmed by 0 bases and J by 4 bases, leaving 7 bases between them. Here the CDR3 reads CASSVVAGETQYF. Here the CDR3 DNA reads TGTGCCAGCAGCGTAGTCGCGGGAGAGACCCAGTACTTC.

J is TRBJ2-7 and V is TRBV6-5; the D gene is possibly TRBD1 (5 bases). Germline V gives CDR1 MNHEY, CDR2 SVGAGI. Trimming took off 6 bases at V and 3 bases at J, with 12 bases between the two ends. The CDR3 has 13 amino acids. This chain's CDR3 is CASRLGQFYEQYF. The CDR3 DNA reads TGTGCCAGCAGGCTGGGGCAGTTCTACGAGCAGTACTTC.

This clone was detected only once. The chain carries TRBV5-1 and TRBJ2-1, with D perhaps matching TRBD1 (6 bases). Trimming stripped 0 bases from V and 4 bases from J, with 14 bases between. Germline V gene data show CDR1 as SGHRS and CDR2 as YFSETQ. The length of the CDR3 is 16 residues. CDR3: CASSLAQGWEYNEQFF. Here the CDR3 DNA reads TGCGCCAGCAGCTTGGCCCAGGGGTGGGAGTACAATGAGCAGTTCTTC.